A selection of T cell receptor beta chains follows, all from one sample in a study of blood T cell repertoires in COVID-19. Produced via immunoSEQ multiplex PCR; TCRdb's table is partial and in-frame only. The sample includes over 200,000 clones, approximately 84% of them seen just once. What was sequenced was peripheral blood. The receptors here all came from a woman aged 45-60 years with active or convalescent COVID-19. The CDR3 runs from the conserved cysteine through the conserved F or W. Fields, in order: D gene, clone size, V gene, J gene, CDR3 DNA, CDR3 protein. D genes are given only for firm matches. Size tells how often a clone was seen (once, few, many) or the class of an expanded clone, and some rows leave it out.

TRBD2,few,TRBV5-1,TRBJ2-7,TGCGCCAGCAGCGTAGCGGGAAGTTACGAGCAGTACTTC,CASSVAGSYEQYF
TRBD1,NA,TRBV2,TRBJ1-1,TGTGCCAGCAGTGAAAGGGGGGGGACAGGGAACACTGAAGCTTTCTTT,CASSERGGTGNTEAFF
TRBD1,once,TRBV5-1,TRBJ2-5,TGCGCCAGCAGCAGAACAGGGGGCGCGGAGACCCAGTACTTC,CASSRTGGAETQYF
TRBD1,NA,TRBV5-1,TRBJ2-3,TGCGCCAGCAGCTTGGAAGGACAGGGGATCGTCACAGATACGCAGTATTTT,CASSLEGQGIVTDTQYF
NA,few,TRBV6-1,TRBJ1-2,TGTGCCAGCAGTGAAATAAAGGGGCGACTTGACTATGGCTACACCTTC,CASSEIKGRLDYGYTF
NA,NA,TRBV11-2,TRBJ1-1,TGTGCCAGCACCAGGGACTGGGAGACTGAAGCTTTCTTT,CASTRDWETEAFF
TRBD2,NA,TRBV7-2,TRBJ2-7,TGTGCCAGCAGCTTAAGAGCGGGAGGGCCTCAGAGCCACGAGCAGTACTTC,CASSLRAGGPQSHEQYF
TRBD1,NA,TRBV24-1,TRBJ2-3,TGTGCCACCGGCACAGGGGTCGGCCGCACAGATACGCAGTATTTT,CATGTGVGRTDTQYF
TRBD2,NA,TRBV11-3,TRBJ2-1,TGTGCCAGCAGCTTAAGCTCTAGCGGGTCCTACAATGAGCAGTTCTTC,CASSLSSSGSYNEQFF
TRBD2,NA,TRBV20-1,TRBJ2-7,TGCAGTGCTAGTCGCGGGAGCAGCTACGAGCAGTACTTC,CSASRGSSYEQYF
NA,NA,TRBV2,TRBJ1-2,TGTGCCAGCAGACAAACCCCCGGGAATGGCTACACCTTC,CASRQTPGNGYTF
NA,NA,TRBV5-4,TRBJ1-2,TGTGCCAGCAGCTTGGGATCGACAGCGTTATCGAACTATGGCTACACCTTC,CASSLGSTALSNYGYTF
NA,many,TRBV7-2,TRBJ2-2,TGTGCCAGCAGCTCTCCCTTTATTGACACCGGGGAGCTGTTTTTT,CASSSPFIDTGELFF
NA,NA,TRBV7-2,TRBJ1-2,TGTGCCAGCAGCTTAGCCGGATCCAACTATGGCTGCACCTTC,CASSLAGSNYGCTF
NA,NA,TRBV4-1,TRBJ1-1,TGCGCCAGCAGCCACCCGTACCAGTTAGAAGCTTTCTTT,CASSHPYQLEAFF
NA,once,TRBV5-1,TRBJ1-6,TGCGCCAGCACTGAGGGAAAGAATTCACCCCTCCACTTT,CASTEGKNSPLHF
NA,NA,TRBV30,TRBJ1-3,TGTGCCTGGAACCGACAGGAAGGAAACACCATATATTTT,CAWNRQEGNTIYF
NA,NA,TRBV6-5,TRBJ1-2,TGTGCCAGCAGTACAGGGTTTCTCCATGGCTACACCTTC,CASSTGFLHGYTF
NA,NA,TRBV7-3,TRBJ2-1,TGTGCCAGCAGCTTTGGCAGATACAATGAGCAGTTCTTC,CASSFGRYNEQFF
TRBD1,NA,TRBV11-2,TRBJ2-3,TGTGCCAGCAGCGCAACAGGGGGGCTGGCAGATACGCAGTATTTT,CASSATGGLADTQYF
TRBD1,NA,TRBV28,TRBJ1-3,TGTGCCAGCAGCTATACAGGGGCGGGAGGAAACACCATATATTTT,CASSYTGAGGNTIYF
NA,NA,TRBV7-7,TRBJ2-5,TGTGCCAGCAGCTTTAGCGGCCAAGAGACCCAGTACTTC,CASSFSGQETQYF
NA,NA,TRBV2,TRBJ1-4,TGTGCCAGCTCCGCAACTAATGAAAAACTGTTTTTT,CASSATNEKLFF
TRBD1,NA,TRBV7-9,TRBJ1-1,TGTGCCAGCAGCCCCGGACAGGGGGTGGGGGCTGAAGCTTTCTTT,CASSPGQGVGAEAFF
TRBD1,NA,TRBV5-1,TRBJ2-3,TGCGCCAGCAGCTTGGAGGGTGCCAGGGGGGATACGCAGTATTTT,CASSLEGARGDTQYF
NA,once,TRBV20-1,TRBJ2-1,TGCAGCTACGGGGGACACAATGAGCAGTTCTTC,CSYGGHNEQFF
NA,once,TRBV4-1,TRBJ2-1,TGCGCCAGCAGCCAAGAGGGAGAAGGGAGGTGGACCTACTCCTACAATGAGCAGTTCTTC,CASSQEGEGRWTYSYNEQFF
NA,NA,TRBV7-3,TRBJ1-6,TGTGCCAGCAGCTTAAGGGGGCAGGGGAATTCACCCCTCCACTTT,CASSLRGQGNSPLHF
NA,NA,TRBV2,TRBJ1-1,TGTGCCAGCGATCCGACGGGGAACACTGAAGCTTTCTTT,CASDPTGNTEAFF
NA,NA,TRBV30,TRBJ2-2,TGTGCCTGGTCCAGCGGGCCCGGAGCCGGGGAGCTGTTTTTT,CAWSSGPGAGELFF
TRBD2,NA,TRBV2,TRBJ2-2,TGTGCCAGCAGTTCTAGCGGGGGGATCACCGGGGAGCTGTTTTTT,CASSSSGGITGELFF
NA,many,TRBV6-5,TRBJ1-1,TGTGCCAGCAGAGGGACACGCACTGAAGCTTTCTTT,CASRGTRTEAFF
NA,NA,TRBV5-1,TRBJ2-2,TGCGCCAGCGCCTCCCAGGGCAACACCGGGGAGCTGTTTTTT,CASASQGNTGELFF
NA,NA,TRBV9,TRBJ1-1,TGTGCCAGCAGCGTATCCCCGAGGAACACTGAAGCTTTCTTT,CASSVSPRNTEAFF
NA,NA,TRBV7-9,TRBJ1-1,TGTGCCAGCAGCTTTTCCCAGGGCGACACTGAAGCTTTCTTT,CASSFSQGDTEAFF
TRBD2,NA,TRBV27,TRBJ2-3,TGTGCCAGCAGTCCCCTCGGGGGGACGGGCACAGATACGCAGTATTTT,CASSPLGGTGTDTQYF
NA,few,TRBV27,TRBJ2-1,TGTGCCAGCAGTCCCCTTCGGGTAGCGGAGAGCTCCTACAATGAGCAGTTCTTC,CASSPLRVAESSYNEQFF
NA,NA,TRBV7-9,TRBJ1-5,TGTGCCAGCAGCTTAAGCGGGAATAGCAATCAGCCCCAGCATTTT,CASSLSGNSNQPQHF
NA,NA,TRBV5-5,TRBJ1-5,TGTGCCAGCAGCTTGTCAGAGTCACGGGGGAATCAGCCCCAGCATTTT,CASSLSESRGNQPQHF
TRBD2,NA,TRBV5-5,TRBJ2-2,TGTGCCAGCAGCTTCTTCGCGGGGGGGACCGGGGAGCTGTTTTTT,CASSFFAGGTGELFF
TRBD1,once,TRBV30,TRBJ2-7,TGTGCCTGGAGTGGGCAGGGGGCCCTCTACGAGCAGTACTTC,CAWSGQGALYEQYF
TRBD2,NA,TRBV5-4,TRBJ2-3,TGTGCCAGCAGCTTGAAGCGGGAGGGAGATACGCAGTATTTT,CASSLKREGDTQYF
TRBD1,NA,TRBV2,TRBJ1-1,TGTGCCAGCAGTTCACAGGGGTTGAACACTGAAGCTTTCTTT,CASSSQGLNTEAFF
TRBD1,NA,TRBV25-1,TRBJ2-3,TGTGCCAGCAGTTTACAGGGGCTTGGCACAGATACGCAGTATTTT,CASSLQGLGTDTQYF
TRBD1,NA,TRBV6-5,TRBJ2-5,TGTGCCAGCAGAGCCGGACAGGATAGGACCCAGTACTTC,CASRAGQDRTQYF
NA,few,TRBV29-1,TRBJ2-1,TGCAGCGCTGCTTCGGATGAGCAGTTCTTC,CSAASDEQFF
TRBD1,NA,TRBV4-1,TRBJ1-6,TGCGCCAGCAGCCAAACCACAGGGGCCTCCTATAATTCACCCCTCCACTTT,CASSQTTGASYNSPLHF
TRBD1,NA,TRBV6-5,TRBJ1-1,TGTGCCAGCAGCCTCAAGGGGGCGAACACTGAAGCTTTCTTT,CASSLKGANTEAFF
TRBD1,NA,TRBV7-8,TRBJ1-3,TGTGCCAGCAGCTTGGACAGGGGTATTAACACCATATATTTT,CASSLDRGINTIYF
TRBD2,few,TRBV3-1/TRBV3-2,TRBJ2-3,TGTGCCAGCAGCCCGACTAGCGGTAGCACAGATACGCAGTATTTT,CASSPTSGSTDTQYF
NA,NA,TRBV6-5,TRBJ1-5,TGTGCCAGCAGCCGAGGGACTTTGGGCAATCAGCCCCAGCATTTT,CASSRGTLGNQPQHF